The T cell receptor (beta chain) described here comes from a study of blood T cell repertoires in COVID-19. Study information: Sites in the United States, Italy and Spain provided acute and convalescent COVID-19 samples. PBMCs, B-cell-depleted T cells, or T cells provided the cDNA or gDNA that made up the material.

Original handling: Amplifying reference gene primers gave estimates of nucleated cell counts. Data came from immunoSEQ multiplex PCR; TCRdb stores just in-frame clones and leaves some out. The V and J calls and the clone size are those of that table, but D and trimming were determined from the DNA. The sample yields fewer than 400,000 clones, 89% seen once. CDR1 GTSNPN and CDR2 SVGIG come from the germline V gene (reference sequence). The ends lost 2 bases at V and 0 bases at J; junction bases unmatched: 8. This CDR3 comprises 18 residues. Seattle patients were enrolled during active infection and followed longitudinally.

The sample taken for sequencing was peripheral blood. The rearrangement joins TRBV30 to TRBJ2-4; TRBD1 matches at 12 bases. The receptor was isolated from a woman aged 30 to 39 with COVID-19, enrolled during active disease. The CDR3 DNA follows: TGTGCCTGGAGTCCGGGACAGGGGGCCTTCCCAGCCAAAAACATTCAGTACTTC. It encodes CAWSPGQGAFPAKNIQYF.